This TCR beta chain was captured by sequencing in a study of immune evolution from preneoplasia to lung adenocarcinoma listed by TCRdb under 2021. As for the study more broadly: HLA loss of heterozygosity was observed in around 7%, 15% and 35% of AIS, MIA and ADC lesions, respectively, and was not observed in any AAH lesions. The overall cohort was made up of fewer than 70 patients with pulmonary nodules who had surgical resection. It was reported in the study that approximately 100 samples were used for TCR sequencing. POLYSOLVER was used to infer class I HLA alleles from exome data, and LOHHLA was used to detect allele-specific HLA loss. The immune data were combined with whole exome sequencing and methylation data from the same cohort of nodules. Immune contexture across lung adenocarcinoma precursors and invasive adenocarcinoma was profiled using immune gene expression, TCR sequencing and multiplex immunofluorescence. A total of around 52 patients contributed TCR sequencing data. Resected precursor lesions (AAH, AIS, MIA) and invasive adenocarcinomas were each compared against paired morphologically normal lung tissue. The sample size was set by how many specimens were available, not by a prior power calculation. The full study reports these points: All patients were from Japan and China, so applicability to Western populations was uncertain. The findings were based on association rather than direct causation, and larger cohorts with long-term follow-up and longitudinal biopsies were deemed needed. Compared with EGFR-mutant or double wild-type lesions, KRAS-mutant nodules had the highest T cell clonality. The highest clonality was observed in normal lung, whereas higher T cell density and diversity but lower clonality appeared to be present in later-stage lesions. Normal lung had the highest top T cell clone frequencies, which appeared to decline progressively from AAH through AIS, MIA and invasive adenocarcinoma.

Patients underwent resection in Japan or China between the mid-2010s and the late 2010s. Histologic diagnosis of each case was confirmed independently by two lung cancer pathologists on H&E slides. Macro-dissection after pathologic assessment enriched premalignant or tumor cells for nucleic acid extraction. The AllPrep DNA/RNA FFPE Kit was used to isolate DNA from FFPE tissue. Using the immunoSEQ hsTCRbeta Kit, TCR beta CDR3 regions were sequenced from DNA. In the source study's methods: TCR sequencing data were analysed with the ImmunoSEQ Analyzer. T cell clonality was calculated on productive rearrangements as 1 minus Pielou's evenness. T cell diversity was measured with the inverse Simpson index on productive templates. T cell density was TCR beta template counts normalized to usable DNA, estimated by amplifying and sequencing housekeeping genes. TCR metrics were compared across histologic stages using two-sided Kruskal-Wallis tests. TCRdb's version of the immuneACCESS table is confined to in-frame rearrangements and falls short of the full clone set. An unresolved V gene accounts for under half of the shortfall where checked; the remainder is of unknown origin. V, J and clone size are taken as reported in that table, and D and trimming were inferred from the DNA itself. The sample records approximately 9,300 clones, 75% to 80% of which are singletons. Around an eighth of the sample comes from the top ten.

CDR1 ENHRY and CDR2 SYGVKD are derived from the germline V gene. Including cysteine and phenylalanine, the CDR3 has 15 amino acids. Of all the DNA, just the CDR3 is kept, 45 bases in frame from base 1. Trimming removed 6 bases from V and 0 bases from J, leaving 12 bases between the germline ends. Notes on this clone: The antigen this receptor binds is unknown. No quality values exist for individual bases; no much larger clone is one base distant.

The sample comprised FFPE lung adenocarcinoma in situ tissue. Sample cell subset or site, as interpreted from the label and publication: preinvasive adenocarcinoma in situ (AIS). The source is a person aged 80 or over with lung adenocarcinoma. Recombination connected TRBV10-3 to TRBJ1-3, with the D segment identity uncertain. The DNA is as follows: TGTGCCATCAGGCCCGGAGAGGTCTCTGGAAACACCATATATTTT. It encodes CAIRPGEVSGNTIYF.